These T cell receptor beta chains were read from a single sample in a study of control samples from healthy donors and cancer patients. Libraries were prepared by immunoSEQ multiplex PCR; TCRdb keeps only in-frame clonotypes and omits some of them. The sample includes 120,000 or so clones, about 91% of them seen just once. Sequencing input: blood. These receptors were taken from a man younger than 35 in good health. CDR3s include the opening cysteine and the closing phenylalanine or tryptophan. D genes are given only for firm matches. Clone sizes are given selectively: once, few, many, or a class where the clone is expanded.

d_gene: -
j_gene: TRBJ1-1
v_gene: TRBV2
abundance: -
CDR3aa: CAWTNTEAFF
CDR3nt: TGTGCCTGGACGAACACTGAAGCTTTCTTT

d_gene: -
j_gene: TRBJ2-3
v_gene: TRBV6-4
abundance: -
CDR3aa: CASSEGAGNTQYF
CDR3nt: TGTGCCAGCAGTGAGGGGGCAGGAAATACGCAGTATTTT

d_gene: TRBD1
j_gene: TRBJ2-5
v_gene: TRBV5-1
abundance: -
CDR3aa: CASRRQGTQETQYF
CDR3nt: TGCGCCAGCAGGCGACAGGGGACCCAAGAGACCCAGTACTTC

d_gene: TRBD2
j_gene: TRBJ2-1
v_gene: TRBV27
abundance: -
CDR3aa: CASSPGLAGTGEQFF
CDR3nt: TGTGCCAGCAGTCCTGGACTAGCGGGGACGGGTGAGCAGTTCTTC

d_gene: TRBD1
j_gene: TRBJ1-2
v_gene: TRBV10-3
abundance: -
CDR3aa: CAISETGANYGYTF
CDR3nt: TGTGCCATCAGTGAGACAGGGGCTAACTATGGCTACACCTTC

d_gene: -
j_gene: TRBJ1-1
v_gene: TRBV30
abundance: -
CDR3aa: CAWSVLHRGPEAFF
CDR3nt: TGTGCCTGGAGTGTACTCCATAGGGGACCTGAAGCTTTCTTT

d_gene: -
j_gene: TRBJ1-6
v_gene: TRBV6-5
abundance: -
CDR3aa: CASSYRESSYNSPLHF
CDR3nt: TGTGCCAGCAGTTACAGGGAGAGCTCCTATAATTCACCCCTCCACTTT

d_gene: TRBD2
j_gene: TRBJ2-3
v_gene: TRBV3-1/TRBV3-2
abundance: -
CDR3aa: CASSRSGGGTDTQYF
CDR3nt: TGTGCCAGCAGCAGAAGCGGGGGGGGCACAGATACGCAGTATTTT

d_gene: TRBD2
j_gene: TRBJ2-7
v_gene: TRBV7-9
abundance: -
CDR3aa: CASSPGGREGVHEQYF
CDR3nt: TGTGCCAGCAGCCCCGGAGGGAGGGAAGGGGTCCACGAGCAGTACTTC

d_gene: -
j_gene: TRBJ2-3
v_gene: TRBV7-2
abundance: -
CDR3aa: CASSLGGQLVTDTQYF
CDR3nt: TGTGCCAGCAGCTTAGGGGGACAACTGGTCACAGATACGCAGTATTTT

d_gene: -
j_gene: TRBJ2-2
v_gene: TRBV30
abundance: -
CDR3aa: CAWSARDTGELFF
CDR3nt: TGTGCCTGGAGTGCTAGGGACACCGGGGAGCTGTTTTTT

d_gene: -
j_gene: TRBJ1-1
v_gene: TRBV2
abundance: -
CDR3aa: CASSEQQRARAFF
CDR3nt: TGTGCCAGCAGTGAACAACAGCGTGCCAGGGCTTTCTTT

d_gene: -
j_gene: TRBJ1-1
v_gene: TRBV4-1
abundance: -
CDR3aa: CASSQEGGGLKDTEAFF
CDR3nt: TGCGCCAGCAGCCAAGAGGGCGGGGGGCTAAAGGACACTGAAGCTTTCTTT

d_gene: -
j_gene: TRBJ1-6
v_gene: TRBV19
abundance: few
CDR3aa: CASSKPQGRSYNSPLHF
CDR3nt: TGTGCCAGTAGTAAGCCACAGGGAAGATCCTATAATTCACCCCTCCACTTT

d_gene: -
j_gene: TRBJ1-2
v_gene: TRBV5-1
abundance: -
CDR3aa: CASSLHGADYGYTF
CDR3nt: TGCGCCAGCAGCTTACACGGGGCTGACTATGGCTACACCTTC

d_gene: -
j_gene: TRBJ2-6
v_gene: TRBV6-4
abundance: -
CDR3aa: CASSDRAGANVLTF
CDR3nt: TGTGCCAGCAGTGACAGGGCTGGGGCCAACGTCCTGACTTTC

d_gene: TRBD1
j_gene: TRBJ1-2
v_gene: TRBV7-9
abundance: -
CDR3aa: CASSFPGTGSDYGYTF
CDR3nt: TGTGCCAGCAGCTTTCCAGGGACAGGGAGTGACTATGGCTACACCTTC

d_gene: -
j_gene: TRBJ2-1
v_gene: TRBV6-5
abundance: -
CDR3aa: CASSQGGRTYNEQFF
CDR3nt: TGTGCCAGCAGCCAAGGGGGGAGGACCTACAATGAGCAGTTCTTC

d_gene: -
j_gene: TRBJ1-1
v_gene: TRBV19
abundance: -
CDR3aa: CASSPRGDMNTEAFF
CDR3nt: TGTGCCAGTAGTCCTCGGGGAGACATGAACACTGAAGCTTTCTTT

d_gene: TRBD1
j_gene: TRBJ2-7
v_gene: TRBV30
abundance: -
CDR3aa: CAWRGTGASYEQYF
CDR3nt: TGTGCCTGGAGGGGGACAGGGGCGTCCTACGAGCAGTACTTC

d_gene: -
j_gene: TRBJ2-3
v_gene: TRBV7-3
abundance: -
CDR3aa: CASSLTVSTDTQYF
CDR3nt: TGTGCCAGCAGCTTGACAGTCAGCACAGATACGCAGTATTTT

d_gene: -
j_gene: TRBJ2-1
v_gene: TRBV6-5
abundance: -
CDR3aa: CASSSLALHEQFF
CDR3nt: TGTGCCAGCAGTTCTCTAGCTTTGCATGAGCAGTTCTTC

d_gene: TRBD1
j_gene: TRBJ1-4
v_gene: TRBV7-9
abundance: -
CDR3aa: CASSFTGGDEKLFF
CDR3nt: TGTGCCAGCAGTTTTACAGGGGGCGATGAAAAACTGTTTTTT

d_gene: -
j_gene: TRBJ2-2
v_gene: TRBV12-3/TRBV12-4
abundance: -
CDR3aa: CASSGVTGELFF
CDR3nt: TGTGCCAGCAGCGGGGTCACCGGGGAGCTGTTTTTT

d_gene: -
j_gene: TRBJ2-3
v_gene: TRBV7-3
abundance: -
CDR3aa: CASSLKGTTDTQYF
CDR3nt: TGTGCCAGCAGCTTAAAGGGGACGACAGATACGCAGTATTTT

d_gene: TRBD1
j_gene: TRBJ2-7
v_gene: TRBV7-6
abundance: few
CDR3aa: CASSLKGQGAPSYEQYF
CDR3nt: TGTGCCAGCAGCCTAAAGGGACAGGGGGCTCCATCCTACGAGCAGTACTTC

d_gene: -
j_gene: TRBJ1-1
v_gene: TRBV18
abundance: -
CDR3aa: CASSPVGITEAFF
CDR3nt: TGTGCCAGCTCACCTGTCGGAATCACTGAAGCTTTCTTT

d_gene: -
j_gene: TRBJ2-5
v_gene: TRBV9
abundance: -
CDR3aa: CASSVGGSGETQYF
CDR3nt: TGTGCCAGCAGCGTAGGGGGTTCGGGAGAGACCCAGTACTTC

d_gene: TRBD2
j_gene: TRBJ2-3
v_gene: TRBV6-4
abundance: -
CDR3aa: CASSREDDTDTQYF
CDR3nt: TGTGCCAGCAGTCGGGAGGACGACACAGATACGCAGTATTTT

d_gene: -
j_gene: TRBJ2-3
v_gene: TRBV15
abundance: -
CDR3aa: CATSREVGGDTQYF
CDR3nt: TGTGCCACCAGCAGAGAGGTAGGGGGAGATACGCAGTATTTT

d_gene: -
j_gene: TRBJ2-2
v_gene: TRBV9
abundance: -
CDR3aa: CASSVDNTGELFF
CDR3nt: TGTGCCAGCAGCGTCGACAACACCGGGGAGCTGTTTTTT

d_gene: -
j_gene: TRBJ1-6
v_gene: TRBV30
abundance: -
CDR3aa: CAWDRGRVGSPLHF
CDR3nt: TGTGCCTGGGATAGGGGCAGGGTCGGTTCACCCCTCCACTTT